This TCR beta chain was captured by sequencing in a study of blood T cell repertoires in COVID-19. This CDR3 is 16 amino acids long. The trim removed 0 bases at V and 3 bases at J, leaving 6 bases unmatched. Germline values: CDR1 SGHRS, CDR2 YFSETQ. Libraries were prepared by immunoSEQ multiplex PCR; TCRdb keeps only in-frame clonotypes and omits some of them. The sample records about 200,000 clones, just under 85% being singletons. Sequences were obtained from peripheral blood. The sequence derives from a man in his 60s with COVID-19, enrolled during active disease. This rearrangement joins TRBV5-1 to TRBJ1-3, with 7 bases aligning to TRBD1. The CDR3 DNA is TGCGCCAGCAGCTTGGCTCTAGGGGGCCTTGGAAACACCATATATTTT. Translating it yields CASSLALGGLGNTIYF.